This T cell receptor beta chain was sequenced for a study of blood T cells in healthy people across ages. Overall study results and limits: Without sorted subsets, naive and antigen-experienced compartments could not be conclusively compared.

A J-beta primer mix and a sample-barcoded 5' primer were used in a second PCR of about 7 to 12 cycles. TCRdb independently ran MiXCR on the 5' RACE reads; one entry per CDR3 protein. The data show around 780,000 distinct CDR3 sequences, with roughly three fifths seen just once and around 25% held by the top ten. A remark on this clonotype: Its antigen remains unidentified.

The J segment lost 5 bases and the V segment lost 6 bases, leaving 12 bases of the junction unmatched. Germline V CDR1 and CDR2: SGDLS, YYNGEE. This CDR3 has 15 amino acids. Sequencing input: blood. V usage is TRBV9 and J usage is TRBJ2-5, with 8 bases fitting TRBD2. The source of this sequence is a man aged 35 to 55 in good health. CDR3 protein: CASTPVEREWETQYF. The CDR3 DNA is TGTGCCAGCACCCCGGTTGAGCGGGAGTGGGAGACCCAGTACTTC.